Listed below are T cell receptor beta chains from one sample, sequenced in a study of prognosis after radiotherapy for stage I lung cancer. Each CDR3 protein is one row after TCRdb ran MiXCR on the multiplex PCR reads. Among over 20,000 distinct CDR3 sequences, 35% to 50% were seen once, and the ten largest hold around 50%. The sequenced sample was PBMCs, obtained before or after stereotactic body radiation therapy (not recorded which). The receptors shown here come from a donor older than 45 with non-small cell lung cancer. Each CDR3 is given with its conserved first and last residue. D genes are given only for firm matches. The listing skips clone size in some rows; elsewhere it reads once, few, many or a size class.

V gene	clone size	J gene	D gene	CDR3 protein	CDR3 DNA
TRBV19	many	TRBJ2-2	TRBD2	CASSPGTSGKNTGELFF	TGTGCCAGTAGTCCGGGGACTAGCGGGAAGAACACCGGGGAGCTGTTTTTT
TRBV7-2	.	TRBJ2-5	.	CASSPLGLTGETQYF	TGTGCCAGCAGCCCCCTTGGGTTAACTGGAGAGACCCAGTACTTC
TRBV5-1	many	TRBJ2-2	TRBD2	CASSPLGAGVGGELFF	TGCGCCAGCAGCCCCCTAGGAGCGGGAGTAGGCGGGGAGCTGTTTTTT
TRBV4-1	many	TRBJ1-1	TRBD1	CANLRQGMNTEAFF	TGCGCCAACCTACGACAGGGAATGAACACTGAAGCTTTCTTT
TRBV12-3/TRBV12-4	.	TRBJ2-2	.	CASSPTLHTGELFF	TGTGCCAGCAGCCCCACACTCCACACCGGGGAGCTGTTTTTT
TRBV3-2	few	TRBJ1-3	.	CASSGLLSGNTIYF	TGTGCCAGCAGTGGTTTACTCTCTGGAAACACCATATATTTT
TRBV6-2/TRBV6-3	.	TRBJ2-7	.	CASIRVLAGEQYF	TGTGCCAGCATAAGGGTACTAGCTGGGGAGCAGTACTTC
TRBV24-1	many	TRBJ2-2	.	CATSGAGYTGELFF	TGTGCCACCAGTGGGGCAGGCTACACCGGGGAGCTGTTTTTT
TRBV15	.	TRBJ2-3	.	CATNREWGGKDTQYF	TGTGCCACCAACAGGGAGTGGGGAGGCAAAGATACGCAGTATTTT
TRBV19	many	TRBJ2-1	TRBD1	CASSIRSGTGYLGEQFF	TGTGCCAGTAGTATACGCTCGGGGACAGGGTATTTGGGTGAGCAGTTCTTC
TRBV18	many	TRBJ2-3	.	CASSPARTDTQYF	TGTGCCAGCTCACCGGCCCGCACAGATACGCAGTATTTT
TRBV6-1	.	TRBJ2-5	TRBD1	CASRRQGREETQYF	TGTGCCAGCAGAAGACAGGGTAGGGAGGAGACCCAGTACTTC
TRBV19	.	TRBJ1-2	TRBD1	CASSLGRGHRRSRLANYGYTF	TGTGCCAGCAGCTTAGGCAGGGGGCATCGACGGAGCCGATTAGCTAACTATGGCTACACCTTC
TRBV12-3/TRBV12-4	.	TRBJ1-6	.	CASSFGRDNSPLHF	TGTGCCAGCAGTTTTGGCAGGGATAATTCACCCCTCCACTTT
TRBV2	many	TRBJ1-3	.	CASSVFAIGNTIYF	TGTGCCAGCAGTGTATTCGCTATTGGAAACACCATATATTTT
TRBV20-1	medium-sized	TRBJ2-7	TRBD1	CSARDRKGALYEQYF	TGCAGTGCTAGAGATCGGAAGGGGGCATTGTACGAGCAGTACTTC
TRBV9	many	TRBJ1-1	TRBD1	CASSAQTGDTEAFF	TGTGCCAGCAGCGCTCAGACAGGGGACACTGAAGCTTTCTTT
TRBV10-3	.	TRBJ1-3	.	CAISAGGNTIYF	TGTGCCATCAGTGCGGGGGGAAACACCATATATTTT
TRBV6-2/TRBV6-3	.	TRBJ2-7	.	CASTKTATSYEQYF	TGTGCCAGCACCAAGACAGCTACCTCCTACGAGCAGTACTTC
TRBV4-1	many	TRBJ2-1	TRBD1	CASSQGDSPGVEQFF	TGCGCCAGCAGCCAAGGGGACAGCCCTGGCGTTGAGCAGTTCTTC
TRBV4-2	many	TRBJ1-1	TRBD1	CASSQDRGRAFF	TGTGCCAGCAGCCAAGACAGGGGGCGAGCTTTCTTT
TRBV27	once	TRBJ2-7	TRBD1	CASSLTPDRGLGEQYF	TGTGCCAGCAGTCTCACCCCCGACAGGGGGCTAGGCGAGCAGTACTTC
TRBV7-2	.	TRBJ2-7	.	CASSERVWQSYEQYF	TGTGCCAGCAGCGAACGAGTATGGCAGTCCTACGAGCAGTACTTC
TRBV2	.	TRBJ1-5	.	CASGPRQNQPKHF	TGTGCCAGCGGGCCTCGTCAAAATCAGCCCAAGCATTTT
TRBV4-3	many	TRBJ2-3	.	CASSQLLVGGGGDTQYF	TGCGCCAGCAGCCAATTACTAGTGGGAGGGGGGGGAGATACGCAGTATTTT
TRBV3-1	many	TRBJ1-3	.	CASSQELRTLTIYF	TGTGCCAGCAGCCAAGAGCTACGGACTTTGACCATATATTTT
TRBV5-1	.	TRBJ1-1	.	CASSLDTMNTEAFF	TGCGCCAGCAGCTTGGACACAATGAACACTGAAGCTTTCTTT
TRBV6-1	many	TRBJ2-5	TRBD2	CASRPGGSLKTQYF	TGTGCCAGCCGTCCGGGGGGGTCTTTAAAGACCCAGTACTTC
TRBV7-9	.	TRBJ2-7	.	CASRNVYEQYF	TGTGCCAGCAGGAACGTATACGAGCAGTACTTC
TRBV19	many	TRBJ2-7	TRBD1	CASSITGQGYEQYF	TGTGCCAGTAGTATTACGGGACAGGGTTACGAGCAGTACTTC
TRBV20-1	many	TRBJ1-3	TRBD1	CSASGQDSWGSGNTIYF	TGCAGTGCTTCGGGACAGGACTCTTGGGGCTCTGGAAACACCATATATTTT
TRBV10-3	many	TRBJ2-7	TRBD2	CAISEPPGTSGRPYEQYF	TGTGCCATCAGTGAGCCCCCGGGGACTAGCGGGCGCCCCTACGAGCAGTACTTC
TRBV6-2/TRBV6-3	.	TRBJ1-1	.	CASSLLAGGTEAFF	TGTGCCAGCAGTTTACTGGCCGGGGGGACTGAAGCTTTCTTT
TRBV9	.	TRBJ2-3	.	CATSPYNTGQQYF	TGTGCCACCAGTCCATATAATACAGGGCAGCAGTATTTT
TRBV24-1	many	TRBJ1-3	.	CATPSTVPGNTIYF	TGTGCCACCCCCTCGACAGTACCTGGAAACACCATATATTTT
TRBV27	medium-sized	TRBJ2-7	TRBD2	CASKKASGGTYEQYF	TGTGCCAGCAAAAAAGCAAGCGGGGGAACCTACGAGCAGTACTTC
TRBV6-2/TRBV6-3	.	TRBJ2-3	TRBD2	CASSYRGGSTDTQYF	TGTGCCAGCAGTTACAGGGGAGGGAGCACAGATACGCAGTATTTT
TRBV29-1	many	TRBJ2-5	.	CSVPPGGETQYF	TGCAGCGTTCCACCCGGAGGGGAGACCCAGTACTTC
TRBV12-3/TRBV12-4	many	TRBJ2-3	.	CASSLLQESDTQYF	TGTGCCAGCAGTTTATTACAGGAGTCTGATACGCAGTATTTT
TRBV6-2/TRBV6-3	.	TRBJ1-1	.	CASSSSAGNTEAFF	TGTGCCAGCAGTTCTAGTGCAGGGAACACTGAAGCTTTCTTT